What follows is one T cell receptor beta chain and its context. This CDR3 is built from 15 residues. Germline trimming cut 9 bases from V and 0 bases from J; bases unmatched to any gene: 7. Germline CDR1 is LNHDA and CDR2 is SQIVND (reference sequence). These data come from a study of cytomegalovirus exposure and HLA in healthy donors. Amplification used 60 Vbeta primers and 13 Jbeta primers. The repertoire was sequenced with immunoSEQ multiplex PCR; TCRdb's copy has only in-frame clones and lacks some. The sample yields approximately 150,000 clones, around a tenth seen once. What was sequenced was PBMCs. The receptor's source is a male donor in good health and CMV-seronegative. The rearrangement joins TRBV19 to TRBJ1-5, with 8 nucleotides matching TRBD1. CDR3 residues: CASQGQEYSNQPQHF. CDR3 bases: TGTGCCAGCCAGGGACAGGAATATAGCAATCAGCCCCAGCATTTT.